Shown below are 20 T cell receptor beta chains from a single sample sequenced in a study of blood T cells in healthy people across ages. Primed by a sample-barcoded 5' primer and a J-beta primer mix, a second PCR proceeded for 7 to 11 cycles. Each CDR3 protein gets one entry after TCRdb re-called the 5' RACE reads with MiXCR. The sample carries roughly 1 million distinct CDR3 sequences, 20% to 25% recorded once. These sequences were also reported in another study, on T cells of mothers and their children.

The sample was blood. These receptors were collected from a girl aged 2 to 9 in good health.

The rearrangement uses TRBV7-3 and TRBJ2-3; maybe TRBD2 (7 bases). Trimming took 6 bases from V and 2 from J, leaving 24 bases between them. The germline CDR1 and CDR2 sequences are SGHTA and FQGTGA. CDR3 length: 18 residues. As DNA, the CDR3 is TGTGCCAGCAGGGATCTATCCACCGGGGGGCTGATCACAGATACGCAGTATTTT. Protein product: CASRDLSTGGLITDTQYF.

This chain links TRBV5-1 with TRBJ2-3, with a possible D match to TRBD1 (6 bases). Germline CDR1 and CDR2: SGHRS and YFSETQ. Trimming shortened V by 0 bases and J by 2 bases, and 10 bases separated the two germline ends. The length of the CDR3 is 15 residues. CDR3 protein: CASSLGNRDTDTQYF. CDR3 coding DNA: TGCGCCAGCAGCTTGGGGAACAGGGACACAGATACGCAGTATTTT. The full variable domain, with the rest looked up from reference TRBV5-1 and TRBJ2-3, is KAGVTQTPRYLIKTRGQQVTLSCSPISGHRSVSWYQQTPGQGLQFLFEYFSETQRNKGNFPGRFSGRQFSNSRSEMNVSTLELGDSALYLCASSLGNRDTDTQYFGPGTRLTVL.

The V and J genes are TRBV2 and TRBJ1-2; possible D gene TRBD1, 6 bases. Germline V lookup: CDR1 SNHLY, CDR2 FYNNEI. The CDR3 extends over 12 amino acids. The V gene lost 3 bases and the J gene lost 10 bases, with 12 bases spanning the gap. The CDR3 DNA reads as TGTGCCAGCAGTGACAGGGGTCCTACCTACACCTTC. It codes for CASSDRGPTYTF.

The gene calls are TRBV27 and TRBJ1-5; possible D gene TRBD1, 6 bases. The tail of the sequence fits TRBJ2-3 better, so the J call may be wrong. The germline V gene has CDR1 MNHEY and CDR2 SMNVEV (reference sequence). The CDR3 sequence is 14 residues long. The CDR3 sequence is CASSPQGRNQPQYF. The CDR3 DNA sequence: TGTGCCAGCAGTCCGCAGGGGCGCAATCAGCCCCAGTATTTT.

The J gene is TRBJ2-7, the V gene TRBV2; no firm D call. The CDR3 runs 13 residues. CDR1 is SNHLY, CDR2 FYNNEI, per germline. The V gene lost 7 bases and the J gene lost 1 base, with 11 bases spanning the gap. CDR3 nucleotide sequence: TGTGCCAGCACTGACACACTATCCTACGAGCAGTACTTC. Protein product: CASTDTLSYEQYF.

This clonotype came up a few times. The rearrangement uses TRBV7-2 and TRBJ2-5, with no clear D. In germline, CDR1 is SGHTA, CDR2 FQGNSA. The V end lost 2 bases, the J end lost 2 bases, and 9 bases lay between the germline ends. The CDR3 consists of 14 residues. CDR3 coding DNA: TGTGCCAGCAGCTTACCCCCAGAACAAGAGACCCAGTACTTC. It encodes CASSLPPEQETQYF.

This clonotype was observed a few times. The chain carries TRBV7-9 and TRBJ2-7; tentatively, D is TRBD1 or TRBD2 (5 bases each). The CDR3 has 12 residues. CDR1 is SEHNR and CDR2 is FQNEAQ in the germline V gene (reference sequence). Trimming removed 2 bases from V and 8 bases from J, with 10 bases in between. CDR3 nucleotide sequence: TGTGCCAGCAGCTTAAGAGGGGTTCAGCAGTACTTC. Its translation is CASSLRGVQQYF.

This clonotype was observed a handful of times. This chain links TRBV29-1 with TRBJ1-1, with D tentatively TRBD1 (5 bases). The CDR3 runs to 13 residues. Trimming left V 4 bases short and J 0 bases short, with 9 bases between. CDR1 SQVTM and CDR2 ANQGSEA come from the germline V gene. CDR3 loop: CSVGRGMNTEAFF. Written as DNA, the CDR3 is TGCAGCGTTGGGCGGGGGATGAACACTGAAGCTTTCTTT.

In this sample, this clonotype turned up a few times. The chain recombines TRBV6-5 with TRBJ1-3; D is unclear. Germline CDR1 reads MNHEY; CDR2 reads SVGAGI. V was cut by 7 bases and J by 0 bases, with 7 bases left in between. The CDR3 has 13 amino acids. CDR3 protein: CASTLSSGNTIYF. For the CDR3, the DNA is TGTGCCAGCACCCTAAGCTCTGGAAACACCATATATTTT.

This clonotype has just a few counts. This chain connects TRBV6-5 to TRBJ1-2; 7 positions agree with TRBD1. Trimming took 4 bases from V and 8 from J; bases not matched to a gene: 10. There are 14 residues in the CDR3. The germline V gene has CDR1 MNHEY and CDR2 SVGAGI. In nucleotides, the CDR3 is TGTGCCAGCAGTTCCCTGGGACAGAGTCACGGCTACACCTTC. It yields the protein CASSSLGQSHGYTF.

The V and J genes are TRBV12-3 or TRBV12-4 and TRBJ2-5; perhaps TRBD1 as D (5 bases). The CDR3 is 14 amino acids. With 3 bases removed from V and 2 bases from J, the gap between germline ends came to 10 bases. As DNA, the CDR3 is TGTGCCAGCAGTTTGAACAGGAGACAAGAGACCCAGTACTTC. This codes for CASSLNRRQETQYF.

This clonotype was detected a few times. The genes are TRBV6-5 and TRBJ1-5; D uncertain. The CDR3 runs 15 residues. Germline-derived CDR1 and CDR2 are MNHEY and SVGAGI. The germline V and J ends were trimmed by 0 bases and 1 base, with 7 bases remaining between them. CDR3 bases: TGTGCCAGCAGTTACTCGGCTGGGAGCAATCAGCCCCAGCATTTT. This sequence encodes CASSYSAGSNQPQHF.

This clonotype was counted between two and nine times. V gene TRBV4-3 combines with J gene TRBJ2-5, with unresolved D. V shed 5 bases and J shed 1 base, with 14 bases lying between them. CDR1 is LGHNA and CDR2 is YSLEER in the germline V gene. The CDR3 loop spans 15 amino acids. The DNA of the CDR3 is TGCGCCAGCAGCAAAATGGCCGGGCCCCAAGAGACCCAGTACTTC. Translation: CASSKMAGPQETQYF.

The V gene is TRBV29-1, the J gene TRBJ1-1; D is uncertain. Germline V gene lookup returns CDR1 SQVTM and CDR2 ANQGSEA. The CDR3 is 13 residues long. V dropped 7 bases and J dropped 5 bases, with 17 bases sitting between them. The CDR3 nucleotides read TGCAGCGCCGCCGGGGAGGGTGGGACTGAAGCTTTCTTT. Its protein is CSAAGEGGTEAFF.

This chain links TRBV7-2 with TRBJ2-1, with TRBD2 matching 9 bases. V lost 9 bases to trimming and J lost 0 bases; unmatched junction nucleotides: 6. Germline V gene lookup returns CDR1 SGHTA and CDR2 FQGNSA. This CDR3 has 15 amino acids. CDR3 nucleotides: TGTGCCAGTCCTAGCGGGGACAGCTCCTACAATGAGCAGTTCTTC. As protein: CASPSGDSSYNEQFF.

This clonotype was counted between two and nine times. This sequence joins TRBV6-1 and TRBJ2-2; D gene unclear. Germline V gene lookup returns CDR1 MNHNS and CDR2 SASEGT. V lost 3 bases, J lost 2 bases, and 10 bases lay in between. The CDR3 contains 15 residues. The CDR3 here is CASSDVGYNTGELFF. CDR3 nucleotide sequence: TGTGCCAGCAGTGATGTGGGCTACAACACCGGGGAGCTGTTTTTT.

V usage is TRBV12-3 or TRBV12-4 and J usage is TRBJ2-7; the match to TRBD1 covers 8 bases. The CDR3 is 15 residues long. J gave up 4 bases and V 5 bases, and 10 bases lay outside the gene matches. DNA for the CDR3: TGTGCCAGCAGTGTACCGGGACAGGACCTTTACGAGCAGTACTTC. It encodes CASSVPGQDLYEQYF.

Only a few counts were recorded for this clonotype. The V gene is TRBV6-1, the J gene TRBJ2-6; D perhaps matches TRBD2 (5 bases). The ends were cut back, 5 bases at V and 2 bases at J, with 10 bases in the middle. The germline gives CDR1 MNHNS, CDR2 SASEGT. The CDR3 is made up of 15 amino acids. The CDR3 sequence: CASSSDSAGANVLTF. DNA for the CDR3: TGTGCCAGCAGTTCGGACTCTGCTGGGGCCAACGTCCTGACTTTC.

The V call is TRBV2, the J call TRBJ2-1; D gene ambiguous. This CDR3 region has 11 residues. V lost 5 bases and J 7 bases, leaving 6 bases between the germline ends. CDR1 is SNHLY, CDR2 FYNNEI, per germline. In nucleotides, the CDR3 is TGTGCCAGCAGTCAAATGAATGAGCAGTTCTTC. Its protein is CASSQMNEQFF.

This clonotype was seen a handful of times. The V call is TRBV12-3 or TRBV12-4, the J call TRBJ2-7, with TRBD1 matching 9 bases. The CDR3 runs to 12 residues. The V gene end was trimmed by 5 bases and the J gene end by 6 bases; junction bases not matched to a gene: 2. In DNA, the CDR3 is TGTGCCAGCAGTCAACAGGGGGCCGAGCAGTACTTC. Translated: CASSQQGAEQYF.